The rows below give T cell receptor beta chains drawn from one sample of a study of PD-L1 blockade in urothelial cancer. TCRdb's copy holds only in-frame clones and misses some; the assay was immunoSEQ multiplex PCR. The repertoire includes fewer than 50,000 clones, around four fifths of them detected once, and over 3% sits in the top ten. The sequencing used PBMCs, collected around atezolizumab (anti-PD-L1) treatment. Receptor source: a man aged 65-85 years with urothelial cancer. Both conserved end residues are part of each CDR3. The D gene is left open where the match is weak. Only some rows state a clone size, as once, few, many or a class for expanded clones.

d_gene	v_gene	j_gene	abundance	CDR3aa	CDR3nt
TRBD1	TRBV25-1	TRBJ1-6	.	CASSGTGSNSPLHF	TGTGCCAGCAGTGGGACAGGGTCAAATTCACCCCTCCACTTT
TRBD1	TRBV18	TRBJ2-7	.	CASSLGQEGASEQYF	TGTGCCAGCTCACTGGGACAGGAGGGAGCCTCCGAGCAGTACTTC
TRBD1	TRBV19	TRBJ2-1	.	CASSIGTGQGNEQFF	TGTGCCAGTAGTATTGGGACAGGCCAGGGAAATGAGCAGTTCTTC
TRBD1	TRBV9	TRBJ1-4	.	CASSERQGEVEKLFF	TGTGCCAGCAGCGAGAGGCAGGGGGAAGTTGAAAAACTGTTTTTT
.	TRBV5-1	TRBJ1-4	.	CASSLNRMNEKLFF	TGCGCCAGCAGCTTGAACAGGATGAATGAAAAACTGTTTTTT
.	TRBV27	TRBJ2-1	.	CASSLYGSQSEQFF	TGTGCCAGCAGTTTATACGGGAGTCAAAGTGAGCAGTTCTTC
.	TRBV2	TRBJ1-4	.	CASSLRPTRDEKLFF	TGTGCCAGCAGTCTTCGGCCCACCCGGGATGAAAAACTGTTTTTT
TRBD2	TRBV7-9	TRBJ2-7	.	CASSADGRSYEQYF	TGTGCCAGCAGCGCCGACGGGAGGTCCTACGAGCAGTACTTC
TRBD2	TRBV19	TRBJ2-1	.	CASTPGSGRVPEQFF	TGTGCCAGTACTCCGGGGAGCGGGAGGGTGCCTGAGCAGTTCTTC
TRBD1	TRBV9	TRBJ2-5	.	CASSVGDRAVKTQYF	TGTGCCAGCAGCGTAGGTGACAGGGCGGTGAAGACCCAGTACTTC
.	TRBV19	TRBJ2-1	.	CASSTGFNEQFF	TGTGCCAGTAGTACAGGGTTCAATGAGCAGTTCTTC
.	TRBV6-6	TRBJ1-5	.	CASTRARSNQPQHF	TGTGCCAGCACCCGCGCGAGAAGCAATCAGCCCCAGCATTTT
TRBD1	TRBV7-9	TRBJ1-2	.	CASSIGTVGGYTF	TGTGCCAGCAGCATAGGGACAGTTGGTGGCTACACCTTC
TRBD2	TRBV9	TRBJ2-7	.	CASSAGLAVTYEQYF	TGTGCCAGCAGTGCAGGACTAGCGGTCACCTACGAGCAGTACTTC
TRBD2	TRBV27	TRBJ2-1	.	CASSDPSGGTPRSNEQFF	TGTGCCAGCAGCGATCCTAGCGGGGGGACCCCTAGGAGCAATGAGCAGTTCTTC
TRBD1	TRBV18	TRBJ2-6	.	CASSIQGARGANVLTF	TGTGCCAGCTCCATCCAGGGGGCGCGGGGGGCCAACGTCCTGACTTTC
.	TRBV7-9	TRBJ2-5	.	CASSLLQDSAGTQYF	TGTGCCAGCAGCCTACTTCAGGACAGCGCCGGGACCCAGTACTTC
TRBD1	TRBV19	TRBJ2-6	.	CASSILRQGSGANVLTF	TGTGCCAGTTCAATCCTTAGACAGGGATCTGGGGCCAACGTCCTGACTTTC
TRBD1	TRBV5-4	TRBJ1-2	once	CASSLSGQGYGYTF	TGTGCCAGCAGCTTGAGTGGACAGGGCTATGGCTACACCTTC
.	TRBV5-1	TRBJ1-2	.	CASSSGRLGGYGYTF	TGCGCCAGCAGTTCCGGGCGGCTCGGGGGCTATGGCTACACCTTC
.	TRBV7-3	TRBJ1-1	.	CASSFSGTMNTEAFF	TGTGCCAGCAGCTTCTCCGGGACAATGAACACTGAAGCTTTCTTT
.	TRBV27	TRBJ2-6	.	CASSSTNSGANVLTF	TGTGCCAGCAGTTCGACTAATTCTGGGGCCAACGTCCTGACTTTC
.	TRBV6-1	TRBJ2-2	.	CASSEMGAGELFF	TGTGCCAGCAGTGAAATGGGGGCGGGGGAGCTGTTTTTT
.	TRBV6-5	TRBJ1-3	once	CASASYRISGNTIYF	TGTGCCAGCGCCTCGTACAGGATCTCTGGAAACACCATATATTTT
.	TRBV19	TRBJ1-2	.	CASSGGLFYGYTF	TGTGCCAGTAGTGGGGGACTTTTCTATGGCTACACCTTC
TRBD2	TRBV28	TRBJ2-7	.	CASSLLGGSITYEQYF	TGTGCCAGCAGTTTATTAGGCGGGAGTATCACCTACGAGCAGTACTTC
TRBD1	TRBV9	TRBJ1-1	.	CASSPRQGVNTEAFF	TGTGCCAGCAGCCCGAGACAGGGTGTGAACACTGAAGCTTTCTTT
.	TRBV5-1	TRBJ1-1	.	CASSFKEGPDTEAFF	TGCGCCAGCAGCTTCAAGGAGGGGCCGGACACTGAAGCTTTCTTT
TRBD2	TRBV5-1	TRBJ2-1	.	CASSLAASGGRGEQFF	TGCGCCAGCAGCTTGGCTGCTAGCGGGGGCCGTGGGGAGCAGTTCTTC
.	TRBV5-1	TRBJ2-3	.	CASSSDGTSTDTQYF	TGCGCCAGCAGCTCGGATGGGACTAGCACAGATACGCAGTATTTT
TRBD1	TRBV6-4	TRBJ1-5	.	CASSDSYRGGNQPQHF	TGTGCCAGCAGTGACTCGTACAGGGGTGGCAATCAGCCCCAGCATTTT
TRBD1	TRBV5-4	TRBJ1-6	.	CASSLGQANSPLHF	TGTGCCAGCAGCCTGGGACAGGCTAATTCACCCCTCCACTTT
.	TRBV14	TRBJ2-7	once	CASSQGSQGHHEQYF	TGTGCCAGCAGCCAAGGCTCACAGGGTCACCACGAGCAGTACTTC
.	TRBV7-2	TRBJ1-2	.	CASSLAEGPFGYTF	TGTGCCAGCAGTTTAGCTGAGGGCCCCTTTGGCTACACCTTC
TRBD2	TRBV7-2	TRBJ2-1	.	CASSPRTSGRLVVNEQFF	TGTGCCAGCAGCCCCCGGACTAGCGGGAGGTTGGTAGTAAATGAGCAGTTCTTC
.	TRBV7-2	TRBJ1-3	few	CASSLGSGSSSGNTIYF	TGTGCCAGCAGCTTAGGTAGCGGATCTTCCTCTGGAAACACCATATATTTT
.	TRBV11-3	TRBJ2-2	.	CASERAGTGELFF	TGTGCCAGCGAACGGGCGGGGACCGGGGAGCTGTTTTTT
TRBD1	TRBV7-8	TRBJ1-1	few	CASSAADRVSTEAFF	TGTGCCAGCAGCGCGGCGGACAGGGTCAGCACTGAAGCTTTCTTT
.	TRBV7-3	TRBJ2-2	.	CASSLLGGGKAGELFF	TGTGCCAGCAGCCTCCTTGGGGGGGGCAAGGCCGGGGAGCTGTTTTTT
TRBD1	TRBV30	TRBJ2-7	.	CAWSASIRGGQALYF	TGTGCCTGGAGTGCCTCTATAAGAGGGGGACAGGCCTTGTACTTC
TRBD1	TRBV5-1	TRBJ2-1	.	CASSLGTANNEQFF	TGCGCCAGCAGCTTAGGGACAGCGAACAATGAGCAGTTCTTC
TRBD2	TRBV19	TRBJ2-5	.	CASSRRGQREGSETQYF	TGTGCCAGTAGTCGTCGGGGACAGCGGGAGGGGAGCGAGACCCAGTACTTC
TRBD2	TRBV5-1	TRBJ2-2	.	CASSLGLADGELFF	TGCGCCAGCAGCTTGGGACTAGCGGACGGGGAGCTGTTTTTT
.	TRBV18	TRBJ2-7	.	CASSDDSYEQYF	TGTGCCAGCTCAGACGACAGCTACGAGCAGTACTTC
.	TRBV6-1	TRBJ2-7	.	CASSARQVYEQYF	TGTGCCAGCAGTGCCCGACAGGTCTACGAGCAGTACTTC
.	TRBV5-4	TRBJ2-5	.	CASSLAAGQETQYF	TGTGCCAGCAGCTTGGCGGCGGGGCAAGAGACCCAGTACTTC
TRBD2	TRBV15	TRBJ2-1	.	CATSGGGTSGSQFF	TGTGCCACCAGCGGAGGGGGGACTAGCGGCTCACAGTTCTTC
.	TRBV28	TRBJ1-1	.	CASSPPKGAEAFF	TGTGCCAGCAGTCCTCCGAAGGGGGCTGAAGCTTTCTTT
.	TRBV30	TRBJ1-5	few	CAWSGSVGEPQHF	TGTGCCTGGAGTGGTTCAGTCGGAGAGCCCCAGCATTTT
.	TRBV5-1	TRBJ1-4	.	CASSQGQSNEKLFF	TGCGCCAGCAGCCAAGGACAGTCTAATGAAAAACTGTTTTTT
.	TRBV2	TRBJ1-1	once	CASKPGGSEAFF	TGTGCCAGCAAGCCGGGGGGGTCTGAAGCTTTCTTT
.	TRBV9	TRBJ2-3	.	CASSSSGGNTQYF	TGTGCCAGCAGCTCTTCGGGTGGAAATACGCAGTATTTT
.	TRBV4-2	TRBJ2-2	.	CASSQQGPNTGELFF	TGTGCCAGCAGCCAACAGGGGCCGAACACCGGGGAGCTGTTTTTT
.	TRBV14	TRBJ1-1	few	CASSQVVRNTEAFF	TGTGCCAGCAGCCAAGTGGTGCGTAACACTGAAGCTTTCTTT
TRBD1	TRBV4-3	TRBJ1-4	few	CASSQDRGQGFEKLFF	TGCGCCAGCAGCCAAGATAGAGGACAGGGATTCGAAAAACTGTTTTTT
.	TRBV7-8	TRBJ1-1	.	CASSHTRGRNTEAFF	TGTGCCAGCAGCCATACCAGGGGAAGGAACACTGAAGCTTTCTTT
.	TRBV7-2	TRBJ1-2	.	CASSFSYGYTF	TGTGCCAGCAGCTTTAGCTATGGCTACACCTTC
TRBD2	TRBV4-2	TRBJ2-3	.	CASSQGGGTDTQYF	TGTGCCAGCAGCCAAGGCGGGGGGACAGATACGCAGTATTTT
.	TRBV25-1	TRBJ1-1	.	CATRGLLNTEAFF	TGTGCCACCCGAGGGCTGCTCAACACTGAAGCTTTCTTT